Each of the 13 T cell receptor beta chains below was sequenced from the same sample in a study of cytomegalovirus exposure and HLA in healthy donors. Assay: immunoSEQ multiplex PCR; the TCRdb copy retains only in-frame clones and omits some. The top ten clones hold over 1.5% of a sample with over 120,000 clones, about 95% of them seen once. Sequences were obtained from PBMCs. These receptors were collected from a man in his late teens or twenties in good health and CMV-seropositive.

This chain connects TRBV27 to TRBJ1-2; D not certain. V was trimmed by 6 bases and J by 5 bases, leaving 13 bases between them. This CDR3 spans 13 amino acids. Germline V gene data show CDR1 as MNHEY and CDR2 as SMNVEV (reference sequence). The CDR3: CASSPGPWYGYTF. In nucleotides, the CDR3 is TGTGCCAGCAGCCCAGGCCCCTGGTATGGCTACACCTTC.

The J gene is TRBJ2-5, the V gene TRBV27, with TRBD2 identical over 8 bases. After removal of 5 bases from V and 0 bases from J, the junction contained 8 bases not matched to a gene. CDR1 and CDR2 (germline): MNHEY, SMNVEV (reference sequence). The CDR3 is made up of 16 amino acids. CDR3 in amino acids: CASSRSGRAYQETQYF. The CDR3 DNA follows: TGTGCCAGCAGTCGAAGCGGGAGAGCTTACCAAGAGACCCAGTACTTC.

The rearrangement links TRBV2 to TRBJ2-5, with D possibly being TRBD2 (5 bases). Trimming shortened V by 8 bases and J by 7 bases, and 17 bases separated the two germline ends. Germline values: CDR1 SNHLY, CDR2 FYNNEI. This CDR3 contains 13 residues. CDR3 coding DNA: TGTGCCAGCGGTGTCCCCGGGGTTTGGACCCAGTACTTC. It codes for CASGVPGVWTQYF.

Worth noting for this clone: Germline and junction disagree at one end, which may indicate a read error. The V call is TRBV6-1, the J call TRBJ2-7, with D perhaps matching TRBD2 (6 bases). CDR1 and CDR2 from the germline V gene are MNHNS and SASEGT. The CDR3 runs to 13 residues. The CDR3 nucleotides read TGTGCCAGCAGAGAAGCGGGCCCCTACGAGCAGTACTTC. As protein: CASREAGPYEQYF.

In DNA form, the CDR3 reads TGCGCCAGCAGCGTAGGGACAGTTAGTGAAGCTTTCTTT. As protein: CASSVGTVSEAFF. This rearrangement joins TRBV5-1 to TRBJ1-1, with TRBD1 matching 7 bases. V lost 4 bases, J lost 7 bases, and 7 bases stayed unmatched. Germline CDR1 SGHRS, CDR2 YFSETQ. The CDR3 contains 13 residues.

Here the CDR3 reads CASSLPGNEQFF. The CDR3 DNA reads TGTGCCAGCAGCCTTCCGGGTAATGAGCAGTTCTTC. The rearrangement uses TRBV5-4 and TRBJ2-1; D is ambiguous. Germline CDR1 and CDR2: SGHNT and YYREEE (reference sequence). The CDR3 totals 12 residues. Trimming pared 4 bases from V and 7 bases from J, leaving 9 bases between.

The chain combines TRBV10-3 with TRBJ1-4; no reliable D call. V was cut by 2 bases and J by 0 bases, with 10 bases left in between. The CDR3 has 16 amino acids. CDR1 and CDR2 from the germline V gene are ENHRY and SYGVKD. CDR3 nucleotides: TGTGCCATCAGTGAGCAGAACCTTGCAACTAATGAAAAACTGTTTTTT. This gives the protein CAISEQNLATNEKLFF.

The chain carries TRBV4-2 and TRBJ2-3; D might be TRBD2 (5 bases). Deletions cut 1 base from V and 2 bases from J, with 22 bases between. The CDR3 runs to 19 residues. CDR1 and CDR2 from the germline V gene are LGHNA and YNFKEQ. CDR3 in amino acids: CASSQVAGVLSLITDTQYF. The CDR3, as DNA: TGTGCCAGCAGCCAAGTGGCGGGCGTACTATCCTTGATCACAGATACGCAGTATTTT.

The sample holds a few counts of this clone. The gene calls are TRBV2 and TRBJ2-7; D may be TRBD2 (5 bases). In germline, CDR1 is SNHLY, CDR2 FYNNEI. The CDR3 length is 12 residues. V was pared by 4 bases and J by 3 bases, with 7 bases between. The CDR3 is CASSVGGYEQYF. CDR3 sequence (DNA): TGTGCCAGCAGTGTCGGAGGCTACGAGCAGTACTTC.

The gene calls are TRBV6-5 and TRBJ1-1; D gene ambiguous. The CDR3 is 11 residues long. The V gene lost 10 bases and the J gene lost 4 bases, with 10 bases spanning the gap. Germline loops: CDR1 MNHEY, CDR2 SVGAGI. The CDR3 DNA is TGTGCCACCCTCGGGAGCACTGAAGCTTTCTTT. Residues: CATLGSTEAFF.

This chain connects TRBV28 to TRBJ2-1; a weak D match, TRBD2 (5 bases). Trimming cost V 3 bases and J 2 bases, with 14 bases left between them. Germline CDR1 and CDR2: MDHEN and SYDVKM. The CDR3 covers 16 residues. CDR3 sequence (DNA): TGTGCCAGCAGTTTGCTTAGGACTTCGGCCTACAATGAGCAGTTCTTC. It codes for CASSLLRTSAYNEQFF.

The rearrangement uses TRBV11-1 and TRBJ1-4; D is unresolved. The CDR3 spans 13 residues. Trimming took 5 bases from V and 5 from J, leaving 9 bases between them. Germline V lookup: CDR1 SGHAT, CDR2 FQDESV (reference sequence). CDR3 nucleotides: TGTGCCAGCAGCCCGAGCCTCAATGAAAAACTGTTTTTT. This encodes CASSPSLNEKLFF.

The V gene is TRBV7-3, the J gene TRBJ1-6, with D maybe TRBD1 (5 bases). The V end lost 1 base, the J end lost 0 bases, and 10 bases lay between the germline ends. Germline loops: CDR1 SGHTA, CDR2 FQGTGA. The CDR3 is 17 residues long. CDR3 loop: CASSLRGPSSYNSPLHF. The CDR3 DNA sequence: TGTGCCAGCAGCTTAAGGGGCCCCAGCTCCTATAATTCACCCCTCCACTTT.